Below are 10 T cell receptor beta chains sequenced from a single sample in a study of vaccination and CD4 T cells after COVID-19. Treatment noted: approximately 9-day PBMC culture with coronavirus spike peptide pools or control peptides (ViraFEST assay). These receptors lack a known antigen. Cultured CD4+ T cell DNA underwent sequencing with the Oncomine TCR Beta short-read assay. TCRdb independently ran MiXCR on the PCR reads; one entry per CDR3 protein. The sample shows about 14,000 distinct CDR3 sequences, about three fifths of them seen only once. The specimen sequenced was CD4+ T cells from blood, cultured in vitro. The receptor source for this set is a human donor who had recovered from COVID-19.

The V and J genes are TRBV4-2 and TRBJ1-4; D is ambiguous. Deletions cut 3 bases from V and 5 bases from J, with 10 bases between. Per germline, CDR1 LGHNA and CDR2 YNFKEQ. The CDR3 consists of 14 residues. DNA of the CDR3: TGTGCCAGCAGCCAGGAACAGTCCAATGAAAAACTGTTTTTT. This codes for CASSQEQSNEKLFF.

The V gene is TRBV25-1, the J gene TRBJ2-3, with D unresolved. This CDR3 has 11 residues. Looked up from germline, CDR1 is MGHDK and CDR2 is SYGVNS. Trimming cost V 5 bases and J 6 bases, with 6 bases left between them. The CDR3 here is CASSLSDTQYF. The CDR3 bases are TGTGCCAGCAGTCTATCGGATACGCAGTATTTT.

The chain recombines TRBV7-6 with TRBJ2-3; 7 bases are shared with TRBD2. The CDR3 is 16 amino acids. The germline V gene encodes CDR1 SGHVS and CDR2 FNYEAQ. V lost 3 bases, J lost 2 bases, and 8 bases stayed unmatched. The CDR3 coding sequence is TGTGCCAGCAGCTTTGGGGCGGGAGTGGCCACAGATACGCAGTATTTT. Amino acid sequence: CASSFGAGVATDTQYF.

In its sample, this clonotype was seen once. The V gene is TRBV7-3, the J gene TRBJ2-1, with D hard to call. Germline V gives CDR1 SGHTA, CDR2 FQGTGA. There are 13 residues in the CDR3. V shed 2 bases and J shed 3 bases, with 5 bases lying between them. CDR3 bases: TGTGCCAGCAGCTTACTAGGCTACAATGAGCAGTTCTTC. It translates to CASSLLGYNEQFF.

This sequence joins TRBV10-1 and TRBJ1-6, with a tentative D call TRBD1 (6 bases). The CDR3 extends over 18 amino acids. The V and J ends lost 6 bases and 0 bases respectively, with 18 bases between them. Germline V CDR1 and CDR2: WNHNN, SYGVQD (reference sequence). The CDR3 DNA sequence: TGCGCCAGCAGCGACAAACAGGGTCTGAGCTCCTATAATTCACCCCTCCACTTT. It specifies CASSDKQGLSSYNSPLHF.

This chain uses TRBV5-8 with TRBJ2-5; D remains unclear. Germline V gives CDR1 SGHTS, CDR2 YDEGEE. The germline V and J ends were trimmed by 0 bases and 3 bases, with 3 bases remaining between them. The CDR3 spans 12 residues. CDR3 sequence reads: CASSLDEETQYF. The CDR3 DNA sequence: TGTGCCAGCAGCTTGGATGAAGAGACCCAGTACTTC.

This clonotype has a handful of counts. The CDR3 DNA reads TGTGCCAGTAGTATCGGGACTAGGCACAATGAGCAGTTCTTC. The encoded protein is CASSIGTRHNEQFF. The V and J genes are TRBV19 and TRBJ2-1, with 8 bases that match TRBD2. The junction had 3 bases not matched to a gene; V was cut back by 3 bases and J by 5 bases. Germline V CDR1 and CDR2: LNHDA, SQIVND (reference sequence). CDR3 length: 14 residues.

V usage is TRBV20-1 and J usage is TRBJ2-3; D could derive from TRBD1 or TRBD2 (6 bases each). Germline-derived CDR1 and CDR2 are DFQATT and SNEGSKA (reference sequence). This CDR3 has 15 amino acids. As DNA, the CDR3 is TGCAGCTCCCTCCCCCACGGGAGCGACAGGGATACGCAGTATTTT. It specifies CSSLPHGSDRDTQYF.

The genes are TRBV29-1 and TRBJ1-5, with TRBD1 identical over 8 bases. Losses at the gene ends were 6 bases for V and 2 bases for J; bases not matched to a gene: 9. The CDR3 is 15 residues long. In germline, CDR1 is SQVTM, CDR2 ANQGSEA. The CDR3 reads CSVEMDRVGNQPQHF. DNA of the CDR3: TGCAGCGTGGAGATGGACAGGGTTGGCAATCAGCCCCAGCATTTT.

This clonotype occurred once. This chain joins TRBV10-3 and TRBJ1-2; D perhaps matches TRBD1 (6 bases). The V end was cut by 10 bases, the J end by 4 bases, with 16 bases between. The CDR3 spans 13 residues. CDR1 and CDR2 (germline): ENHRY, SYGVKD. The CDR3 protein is CATLIQGSYGYTF. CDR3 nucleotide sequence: TGTGCCACCTTAATACAGGGTAGCTATGGCTACACCTTC.